This T cell receptor beta chain is drawn from a study of CD8 T cells in ankylosing spondylitis. Study results and limitations: A motif of eight highly homologous TCR beta variants was seen as apparently characteristic of ankylosing spondylitis blood. A number of the motif variants had already been described in reactive arthritis synovial fluid and blood.

V was shortened by 0 bases and J by 1 base, with 8 bases between the two germline ends. The germline CDR1 and CDR2 sequences are SGHRS and YFSETQ. CDR3 size: 15 residues. TCRdb re-called the 5' RACE reads through MiXCR, storing one row per CDR3 protein. The table includes almost 400,000 distinct CDR3 sequences, around 22% detected once. On this clonotype itself: What it binds is not known.

Source material: blood, either unsorted or a sorted T cell fraction (not recorded which). The source of this sequence is a male donor with ankylosing spondylitis. The chain couples TRBV5-1 to TRBJ1-3; unclear D gene. CDR3 DNA sequence: TGCGCCAGCAGCTTGGATGCCGGATCTGGAAACACCATATATTTT. Protein sequence: CASSLDAGSGNTIYF.